The clone carrying this T cell receptor beta chain was picked up one time. No antigen is known for it. The sample originates from a study of shared clonotypes between healthy human individuals. Findings of the study overall: Sorted-subset sequencing, rarefaction showed, was incomplete despite large depth. Expectations were that clonotype sharing among donors would be affected by sequencing depth.

Positively selected for CCR7, the CD45RO-negative cells used as naive CD8 cells excluded terminally differentiated effector memory CD45RA+ cells. V was pared by 5 bases and J by 5 bases, with 15 bases between. Germline CDR1 is SGHTA and CDR2 is FQGNSA. The CDR3 is 14 residues long. Deep-level running was used for the assay. Profiling relied on immunoSEQ multiplex PCR, and the TCRdb table lists in-frame clones only, not all of them. The sample records about 2.1 million clones, roughly 95% being singletons. This clonotype originated in a man younger than 35 in good health. Some clones in this sample may be carry-over from other donors' samples. The material sequenced was naive CD8+ T cells from PBMCs. The rearrangement links TRBV7-2 to TRBJ1-2, with D hard to call. CDR3 sequence: CASSPNPRTYGYTF. In DNA, the CDR3 is TGTGCCAGCAGCCCCAACCCAAGGACGTATGGCTACACCTTC.